This T cell receptor beta chain was sequenced in a study of blood T cell repertoires in COVID-19. At the level of the study: Whether acute or convalescent, the COVID-19 samples came from the United States, Italy and Spain. T cells, B-cell-depleted T cells, or PBMCs provided the cDNA or gDNA that served as material.

Per the study methods: By means of reference gene primer amplification, nucleated cell counts were estimated. Clones were read by immunoSEQ multiplex PCR, and TCRdb kept only the in-frame ones, dropping some. The V and J calls and clone size are taken from that table; D and trimming were inferred from the DNA. The sample holds some 110,000 clones, 70% to 85% seen once. The germline V and J ends were trimmed by 6 bases and 8 bases, with 13 bases remaining between them. The CDR3 spans 13 residues. Input material: peripheral blood. The origin of this receptor is a woman in her 70s with acute or convalescent COVID-19. The rearrangement uses TRBV12-3 or TRBV12-4 and TRBJ2-2, with no clear D. The CDR3 sequence is CASSPSRQGELFF. The CDR3 DNA follows: TGTGCCAGCAGCCCCTCCCGTCAGGGGGAGCTGTTTTTT.